This TCR beta chain emerged from a study of cytomegalovirus exposure and HLA in healthy donors. PCR amplification relied on 60 Vbeta primers (plus 13 Jbeta primers). TCRdb keeps only in-frame clones here, not all; method: immunoSEQ multiplex PCR. The sample lists some 120,000 clones; less than 70% were seen once. The V end lost 7 bases, the J end lost 8 bases, and 20 bases lay between the germline ends. Germline V gene sequence: CDR1 MNHEY, CDR2 SVGAGI. This CDR3 region has 14 residues. The source material was PBMCs. V usage is TRBV6-5 and J usage is TRBJ1-1; D perhaps matches TRBD1 (5 bases). The source is a woman under 40 in good health and CMV-seronegative. CDR3 region: CASKSSRTRGEAFF. DNA of the CDR3: TGTGCCAGCAAATCATCGCGAACACGGGGGGAAGCTTTCTTT.